Listed below are T cell receptor beta chains from one sample, sequenced in a study of CD8 T cells in ankylosing spondylitis. TCRdb itself ran the 5' RACE reads through MiXCR, one entry per CDR3 protein. The profile shows some 700,000 distinct CDR3 sequences, around 19% of them singletons. What was sequenced was blood, either unsorted or a sorted T cell fraction (not recorded which). These TCRs come from a male donor with ankylosing spondylitis. CDR3s include the opening cysteine and the closing phenylalanine or tryptophan. Each record gives: clone size, D gene, V gene, J gene, CDR3 protein, CDR3 DNA. A D gene is named only where the DNA matches it firmly. Size tells how often a clone was seen (once, few, many) or the class of an expanded clone, and some rows leave it out.

few	NA	TRBV6-5	TRBJ1-1	CASSYVTVNTEAFF	TGTGCCAGCAGTTACGTAACGGTGAACACTGAAGCTTTCTTT
many	NA	TRBV6-5	TRBJ2-1	CASSYGGYNEQFF	TGTGCCAGCAGTTACGGTGGTTACAATGAGCAGTTCTTC
NA	NA	TRBV7-2	TRBJ2-7	CASRGGGLSAGTYEQYF	TGTGCCAGCAGAGGAGGAGGACTCTCGGCGGGTACCTACGAGCAGTACTTC
NA	NA	TRBV5-1	TRBJ1-1	CASKGAENTEAFF	TGCGCCAGCAAGGGAGCCGAGAACACTGAAGCTTTCTTT
NA	NA	TRBV18	TRBJ1-1	CASSPPNKGVTEAFF	TGTGCCAGCTCACCACCGAATAAGGGGGTCACTGAAGCTTTCTTT
few	TRBD1	TRBV29-1	TRBJ1-1	CSVVQGALNTEAFF	TGCAGCGTAGTACAGGGGGCCCTGAACACTGAAGCTTTCTTT
many	TRBD1	TRBV12-3/TRBV12-4	TRBJ2-1	CASSFGTGPRLGSYNEQFF	TGTGCCAGCAGTTTTGGGACAGGGCCTCGCTTGGGCTCCTACAATGAGCAGTTCTTC
NA	NA	TRBV12-3/TRBV12-4	TRBJ1-3	CASRGTNSGNTIYF	TGTGCCAGCCGAGGCACCAACTCTGGAAACACCATATATTTT
NA	TRBD2	TRBV27	TRBJ2-1	CASSPLAGVISEQFF	TGTGCCAGCAGTCCCCTAGCGGGAGTCATTTCTGAGCAGTTCTTC
NA	NA	TRBV2	TRBJ2-3	CASTSGLGTDTQYF	TGTGCCAGCACCTCAGGATTGGGGACAGATACGCAGTATTTT
NA	NA	TRBV7-2	TRBJ1-1	CASSLEQVYGAFF	TGTGCCAGCAGCTTAGAACAGGTTTATGGAGCTTTCTTT
NA	NA	TRBV6-1	TRBJ2-3	CASGLLGGGSTDTQYF	TGTGCCAGCGGACTCCTGGGGGGTGGGAGCACAGATACGCAGTATTTT
NA	TRBD1	TRBV4-2	TRBJ2-7	CASSQDPDRVGEQYF	TGTGCCAGCAGCCAAGATCCGGACAGGGTGGGAGAGCAGTACTTC
NA	TRBD1	TRBV12-3/TRBV12-4	TRBJ2-2	CASSLRQGAATGELFF	TGTGCCAGCAGTTTAAGACAGGGGGCAGCCACCGGGGAGCTGTTTTTT
NA	TRBD2	TRBV6-5	TRBJ2-5	CASSYSSLAGETQYF	TGTGCCAGCAGTTACTCTAGTCTAGCGGGAGAGACCCAGTACTTC
few	TRBD1	TRBV29-1	TRBJ2-2	CSVRDRSVTGELFF	TGCAGCGTGCGGGACAGGTCTGTTACCGGGGAGCTGTTTTTT
few	NA	TRBV5-1	TRBJ1-1	CASHDRRPTEAFF	TGCGCCAGCCACGACAGGAGACCTACTGAAGCTTTCTTT
few	TRBD2	TRBV15	TRBJ2-3	CATSREISGSTDTQYF	TGTGCCACCAGCAGAGAGATTAGCGGGAGCACAGATACGCAGTATTTT
NA	TRBD2	TRBV20-1	TRBJ2-5	CSAGLAGETQYF	TGCAGTGCTGGCCTAGCGGGAGAGACCCAGTACTTC
many	NA	TRBV12-3/TRBV12-4	TRBJ2-1	CASSSLVNEQFF	TGTGCCAGCAGTTCCCTAGTCAATGAGCAGTTCTTC
few	TRBD2	TRBV12-3/TRBV12-4	TRBJ2-5	CASSPPRRLAGGGETQYF	TGTGCCAGCAGTCCCCCCAGGAGGCTAGCGGGAGGTGGGGAGACCCAGTACTTC
few	NA	TRBV3-1	TRBJ1-1	CASSQEAQTMNTEAFF	TGTGCCAGCAGCCAAGAGGCCCAGACCATGAACACTGAAGCTTTCTTT
few	NA	TRBV4-1	TRBJ2-5	CASSQDQGYRETQYF	TGCGCCAGCAGCCAAGATCAGGGCTACCGGGAGACCCAGTACTTC
NA	TRBD1	TRBV27	TRBJ2-5	CASSPQGAPQETQYF	TGTGCCAGCAGTCCCCAGGGGGCTCCCCAAGAGACCCAGTACTTC
NA	TRBD1	TRBV2	TRBJ2-3	CASRGGQGVDTQYF	TGTGCCAGCAGAGGAGGACAGGGAGTGGATACGCAGTATTTT
NA	TRBD2	TRBV4-2	TRBJ2-7	CASSQDLAGGDYEQYF	TGTGCCAGCAGCCAAGATCTAGCGGGGGGGGACTACGAGCAGTACTTC
few	NA	TRBV7-9	TRBJ1-2	CASSLGQSGYGYTF	TGTGCCAGCAGCCTCGGACAGTCCGGCTATGGCTACACCTTC
few	TRBD1	TRBV18	TRBJ1-2	CASSPRSLTGGFAPLGNSYTF	TGTGCCAGCTCACCGCGCAGTTTGACAGGGGGCTTCGCTCCCTTAGGCAATAGCTACACCTTC
few	NA	TRBV20-1	TRBJ2-7	CSARDGRGASYEQYF	TGCAGTGCTAGAGATGGCCGGGGAGCATCCTACGAGCAGTACTTC
NA	NA	TRBV4-2	TRBJ2-2	CASSQGGLGTGELFF	TGTGCCAGCAGCCAAGGAGGCTTGGGAACCGGGGAGCTGTTTTTT
NA	TRBD1	TRBV7-9	TRBJ1-5	CASSSTGDSQPQHF	TGTGCCAGCAGCTCCACAGGGGACTCTCAGCCCCAGCATTTT
NA	TRBD1	TRBV28	TRBJ2-2	CASSGGDRGRTGELFF	TGTGCCAGCAGTGGGGGGGACAGGGGAAGGACCGGGGAGCTGTTTTTT
few	TRBD1	TRBV5-1	TRBJ2-7	CASSLSVTGMYEQYF	TGCGCCAGCAGCTTGAGTGTGACAGGGATGTACGAGCAGTACTTC
NA	NA	TRBV20-1	TRBJ2-5	CSARVTVDQETQYF	TGCAGTGCTAGAGTCACGGTAGATCAAGAGACCCAGTACTTC
NA	NA	TRBV20-1	TRBJ1-1	CSARDRRGTNTEAFF	TGCAGTGCTAGAGATCGTCGAGGAACGAACACTGAAGCTTTCTTT
few	NA	TRBV12-5	TRBJ2-1	CASGLVWDFNSGEQFF	TGTGCTAGTGGTTTGGTATGGGACTTTAACTCAGGGGAGCAGTTCTTC
many	NA	TRBV12-3/TRBV12-4	TRBJ2-2	CASSLMRTNTGELFF	TGTGCCAGCAGTTTGATGAGGACGAACACCGGGGAGCTGTTTTTT
few	TRBD1	TRBV7-2	TRBJ2-1	CASSARQGPKDEQFF	TGTGCCAGCAGCGCCCGACAGGGGCCTAAGGATGAGCAGTTCTTC
NA	NA	TRBV20-1	TRBJ2-7	CSAPRWISGISYEQYF	TGCAGTGCTCCGAGGTGGATCAGCGGAATCTCCTACGAGCAGTACTTC
NA	TRBD2	TRBV12-3/TRBV12-4	TRBJ2-1	CASSLVGAGGEQFF	TGTGCCAGCAGTTTAGTGGGAGCGGGGGGGGAGCAGTTCTTC
once	NA	TRBV12-3/TRBV12-4	TRBJ2-5	CASSLVPPETQYF	TGTGCCAGCAGTTTAGTTCCCCCAGAGACCCAGTACTTC
NA	NA	TRBV30	TRBJ2-5	CAWSPGTETQYF	TGTGCCTGGAGTCCCGGTACCGAGACCCAGTACTTC
few	NA	TRBV7-9	TRBJ2-2	CASLPLVGTGELFF	TGTGCCAGCCTCCCCTTAGTCGGGACCGGGGAGCTGTTTTTT
NA	TRBD2	TRBV20-1	TRBJ2-3	CSARGLAANSDTQYF	TGCAGTGCTAGAGGGCTAGCGGCTAATTCAGATACGCAGTATTTT
many	TRBD1	TRBV24-1	TRBJ2-1	CATSDATGAALNEQFF	TGTGCCACCAGTGATGCCACAGGGGCGGCCCTTAATGAGCAGTTCTTC
NA	NA	TRBV3-1	TRBJ1-1	CASSQVRAGMGTEAFF	TGTGCCAGCAGCCAAGTGAGGGCAGGAATGGGAACTGAAGCTTTCTTT
many	TRBD1	TRBV20-1	TRBJ2-7	CSALVAGAGGYEQYF	TGCAGTGCCCTAGTGGCCGGGGCAGGGGGCTACGAGCAGTACTTC
NA	TRBD2	TRBV7-9	TRBJ2-1	CASEGGSGDEQFF	TGTGCCAGTGAGGGCGGGAGCGGGGATGAGCAGTTCTTC
few	NA	TRBV2	TRBJ1-3	CASSDSRVPGNTIYF	TGTGCCAGCAGCGACTCCAGGGTCCCTGGAAACACCATATATTTT